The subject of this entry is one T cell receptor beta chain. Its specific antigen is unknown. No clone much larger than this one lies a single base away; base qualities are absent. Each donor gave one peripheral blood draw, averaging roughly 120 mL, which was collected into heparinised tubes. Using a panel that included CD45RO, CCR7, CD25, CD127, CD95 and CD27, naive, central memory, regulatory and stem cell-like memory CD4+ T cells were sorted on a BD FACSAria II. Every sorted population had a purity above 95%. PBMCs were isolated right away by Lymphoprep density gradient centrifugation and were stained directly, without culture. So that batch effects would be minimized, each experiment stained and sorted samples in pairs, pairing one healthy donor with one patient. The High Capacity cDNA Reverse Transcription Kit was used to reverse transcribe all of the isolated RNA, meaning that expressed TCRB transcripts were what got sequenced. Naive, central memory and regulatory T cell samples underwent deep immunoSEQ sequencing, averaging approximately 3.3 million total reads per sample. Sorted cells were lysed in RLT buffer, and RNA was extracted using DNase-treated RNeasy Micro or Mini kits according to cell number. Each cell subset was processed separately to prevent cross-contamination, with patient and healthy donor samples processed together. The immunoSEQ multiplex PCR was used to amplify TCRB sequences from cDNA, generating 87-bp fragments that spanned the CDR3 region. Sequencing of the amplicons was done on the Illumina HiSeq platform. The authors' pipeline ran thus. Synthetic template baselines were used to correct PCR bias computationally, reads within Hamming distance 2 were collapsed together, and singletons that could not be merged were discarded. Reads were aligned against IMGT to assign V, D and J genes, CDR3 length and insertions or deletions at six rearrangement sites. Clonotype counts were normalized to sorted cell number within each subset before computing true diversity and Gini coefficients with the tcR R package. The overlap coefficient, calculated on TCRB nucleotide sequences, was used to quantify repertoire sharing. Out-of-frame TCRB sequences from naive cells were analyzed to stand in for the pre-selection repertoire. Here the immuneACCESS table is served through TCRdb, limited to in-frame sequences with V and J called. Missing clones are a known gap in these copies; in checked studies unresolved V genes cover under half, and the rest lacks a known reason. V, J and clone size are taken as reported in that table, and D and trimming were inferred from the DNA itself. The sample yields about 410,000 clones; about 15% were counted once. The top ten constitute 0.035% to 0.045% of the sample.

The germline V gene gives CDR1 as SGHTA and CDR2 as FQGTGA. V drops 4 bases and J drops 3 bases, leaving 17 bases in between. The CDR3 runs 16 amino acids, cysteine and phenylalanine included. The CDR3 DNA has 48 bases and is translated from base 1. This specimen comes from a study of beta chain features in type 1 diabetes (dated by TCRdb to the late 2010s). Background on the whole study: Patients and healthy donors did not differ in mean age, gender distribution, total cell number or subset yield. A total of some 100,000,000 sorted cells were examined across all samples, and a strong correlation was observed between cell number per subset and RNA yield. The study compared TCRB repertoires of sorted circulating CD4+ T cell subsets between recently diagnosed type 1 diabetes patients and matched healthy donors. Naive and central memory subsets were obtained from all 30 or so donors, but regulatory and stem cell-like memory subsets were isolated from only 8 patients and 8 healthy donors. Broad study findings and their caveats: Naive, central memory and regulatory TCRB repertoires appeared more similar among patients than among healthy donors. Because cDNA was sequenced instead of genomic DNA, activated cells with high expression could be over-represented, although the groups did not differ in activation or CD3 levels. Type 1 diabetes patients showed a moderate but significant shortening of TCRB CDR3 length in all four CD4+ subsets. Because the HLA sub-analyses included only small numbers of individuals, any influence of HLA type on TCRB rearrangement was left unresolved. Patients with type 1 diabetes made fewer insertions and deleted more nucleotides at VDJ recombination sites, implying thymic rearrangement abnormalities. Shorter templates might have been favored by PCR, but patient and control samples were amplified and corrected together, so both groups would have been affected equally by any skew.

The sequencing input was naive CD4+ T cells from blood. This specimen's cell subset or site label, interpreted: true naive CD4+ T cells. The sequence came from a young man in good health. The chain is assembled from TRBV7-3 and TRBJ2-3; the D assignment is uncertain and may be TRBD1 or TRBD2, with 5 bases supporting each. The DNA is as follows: TGTGCCAGCAGCTCCGGGGCCCAGATAGCAACAGATACGCAGTATTTT. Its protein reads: CASSSGAQIATDTQYF.